This TCR beta chain appears in the sequencing data of a study of T cell responses to AZD1222 COVID-19 vaccine. The CDR3 runs 15 residues. V was pared by 0 bases and J by 2 bases, with 12 bases between. Looked up from germline, CDR1 is SGHKS and CDR2 is YYEKEE (reference sequence). This clone appeared a single time. The method was immunoSEQ multiplex PCR; TCRdb's version includes in-frame clones alone and lacks a portion of them. The table includes approximately 180,000 clones, roughly 92% detected once. The V and J genes are TRBV5-5 and TRBJ2-7; D remains unclear. This clonotype originated in an adult in good health. The sample in question was peripheral blood, obtained on day 0 of AZD1222 vaccination. The CDR3 DNA reads TGTGCCAGCAGCTTGGGTTGGCAGATAGCCTACGAGCAGTACTTC. Protein sequence: CASSLGWQIAYEQYF.